This record concerns one T cell receptor beta chain sequence. This sample is drawn from a study of low-dose radiotherapy and immunotherapy resistance in tumors. There are 13 residues in the CDR3. V gave up 2 bases and J gave up 7 bases, with 9 bases separating them. Per the germline V gene, CDR1 is SGHDT and CDR2 is YYEEEE. TRAV- and TRBV-specific primers, spanning alpha and beta chains, primed first-strand cDNA. TCRs were put through approximately 20 PCR cycles of amplification with Phusion. A constant-region primer and the V-primer adapter served as the primer pair. From the reads, TCRdb called clonotypes with MiXCR, one entry per CDR3 protein. The top ten hold 3.4% of the sample, which has 10,000 to 15,000 distinct CDR3 sequences, 76% seen once.

The chain joins TRBV5-6 to TRBJ2-2; D gene unclear. The TCR sequence derives from a human donor with advanced metastatic prostate, ovarian, gallbladder or colorectal cancer (not recorded which). This table probably holds off-target reads from a library built for another chain. CDR3 DNA: TGTGCCAGCAGCTTTGCGACGATCGGGGAGCTGTTTTTT. It yields the protein CASSFATIGELFF.